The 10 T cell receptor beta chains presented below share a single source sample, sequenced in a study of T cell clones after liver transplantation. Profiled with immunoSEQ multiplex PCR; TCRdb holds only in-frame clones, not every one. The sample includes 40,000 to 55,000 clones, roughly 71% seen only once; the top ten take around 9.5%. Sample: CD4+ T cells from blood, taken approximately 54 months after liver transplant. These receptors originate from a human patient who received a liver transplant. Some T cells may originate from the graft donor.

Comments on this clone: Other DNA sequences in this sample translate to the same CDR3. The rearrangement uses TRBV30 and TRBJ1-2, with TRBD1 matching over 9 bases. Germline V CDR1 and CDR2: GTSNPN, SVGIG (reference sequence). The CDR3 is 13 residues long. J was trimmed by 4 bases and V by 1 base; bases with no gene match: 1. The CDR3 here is CAWSGTGAYGYTF. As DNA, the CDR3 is TGTGCCTGGAGTGGGACAGGGGCCTATGGCTACACCTTC.

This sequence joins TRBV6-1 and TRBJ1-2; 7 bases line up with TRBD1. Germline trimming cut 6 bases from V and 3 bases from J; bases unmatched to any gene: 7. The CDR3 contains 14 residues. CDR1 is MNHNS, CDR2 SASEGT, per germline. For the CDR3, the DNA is TGTGCCAGCAGCGAACAGGGGAGGGACTATGGCTACACCTTC. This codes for CASSEQGRDYGYTF.

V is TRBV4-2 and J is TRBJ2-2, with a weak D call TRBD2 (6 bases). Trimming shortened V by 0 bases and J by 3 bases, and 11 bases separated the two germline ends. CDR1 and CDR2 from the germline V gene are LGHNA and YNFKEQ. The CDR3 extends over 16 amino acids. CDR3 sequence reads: CASSQDRRVHTGELFF. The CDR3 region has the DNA TGTGCCAGCAGCCAAGATAGGAGGGTCCACACCGGGGAGCTGTTTTTT.

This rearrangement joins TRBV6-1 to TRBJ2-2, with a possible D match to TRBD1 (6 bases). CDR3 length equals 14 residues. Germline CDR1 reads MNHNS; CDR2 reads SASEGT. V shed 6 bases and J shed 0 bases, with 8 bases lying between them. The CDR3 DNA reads TGTGCCAGCAGGGACAGCCCGAACACCGGGGAGCTGTTTTTT. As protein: CASRDSPNTGELFF.

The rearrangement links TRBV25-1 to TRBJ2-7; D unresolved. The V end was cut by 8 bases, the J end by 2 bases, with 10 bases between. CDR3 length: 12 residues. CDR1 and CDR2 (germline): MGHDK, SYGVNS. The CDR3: CASRLGTYEQYF. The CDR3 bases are TGTGCCAGCCGACTTGGGACCTACGAGCAGTACTTC.

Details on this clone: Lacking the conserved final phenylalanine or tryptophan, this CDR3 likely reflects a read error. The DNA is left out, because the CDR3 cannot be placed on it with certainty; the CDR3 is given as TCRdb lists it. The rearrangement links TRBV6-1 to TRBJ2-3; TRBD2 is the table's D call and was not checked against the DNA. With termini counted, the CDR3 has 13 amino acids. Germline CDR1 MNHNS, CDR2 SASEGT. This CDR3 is CASSEITSGAPLL.

The CDR3 bases are TGCACCAGCAGCCACTACAGGGCCTCCAACGAGGAAAAACTGTTTTTT. It translates to CTSSHYRASNEEKLFF. The J gene is TRBJ1-4, the V gene TRBV1; the table's D call, TRBD1, was not checked against the DNA. TRBV1 has pseudogene status. This CDR3 spans 16 amino acids.

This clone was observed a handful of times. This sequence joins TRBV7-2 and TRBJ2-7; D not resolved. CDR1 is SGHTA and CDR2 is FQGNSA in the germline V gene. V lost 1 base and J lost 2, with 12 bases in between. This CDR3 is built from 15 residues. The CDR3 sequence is CASSLGLGPAYEQYF. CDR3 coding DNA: TGTGCCAGCAGCTTAGGTCTAGGGCCCGCCTACGAGCAGTACTTC.

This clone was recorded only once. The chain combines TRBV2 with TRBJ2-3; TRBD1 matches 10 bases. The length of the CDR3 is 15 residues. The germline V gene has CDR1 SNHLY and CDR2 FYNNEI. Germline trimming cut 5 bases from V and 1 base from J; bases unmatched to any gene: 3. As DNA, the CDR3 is TGTGCCAGCAGTCAGGGGACAGGGGGCACAGATACGCAGTATTTT. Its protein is CASSQGTGGTDTQYF.

The CDR3 spells CASSLDGGADTQYF. Here the CDR3 DNA reads TGTGCCAGCAGCTTAGACGGGGGGGCAGATACGCAGTATTTT. This rearrangement joins TRBV7-7 to TRBJ2-3; 8 positions agree with TRBD2. The germline V gene encodes CDR1 SSHAT and CDR2 FNYEAQ (reference sequence). The V and J ends lost 1 base and 4 bases, in that order; junction bases with no gene match: 1. The CDR3 runs 14 residues.